The 20 T cell receptor beta chains below all came from one sample that was sequenced in a study of shared clonotypes between healthy human individuals. Measured with immunoSEQ multiplex PCR; TCRdb has only the in-frame clones, and not every one. The sample includes a few hundred thousand clones, over 75% of them seen just once. Source material: memory CD8+ T cells sorted from blood. The subset was: CD45RO+ cells pooled with CCR7-negative TemRA cells. The receptors come from a man younger than 35 in good health.

The genes are TRBV7-9 and TRBJ1-2; D is ambiguous. The CDR3 contains 13 residues. Looked up from germline, CDR1 is SEHNR and CDR2 is FQNEAQ (reference sequence). Trimming took 1 base from V and 8 from J, leaving 11 bases between them. The CDR3 is CASSLGSAEGYTF. Here the CDR3 DNA reads TGTGCCAGCAGCTTAGGTTCAGCGGAGGGCTACACCTTC.

V is TRBV6-6 and J is TRBJ2-2, with D possibly being TRBD1 or TRBD2 (5 bases each). The germline V and J ends were trimmed by 2 bases and 3 bases, with 13 bases remaining between them. The CDR3 contains 16 residues. Germline V gene sequence: CDR1 MNHNY, CDR2 SVGAGI (reference sequence). CDR3 sequence (DNA): TGTGCCAGCAGTTACCTAAGGGACCTCTACACCGGGGAGCTGTTTTTT. Encoded protein: CASSYLRDLYTGELFF.

The CDR3 nucleotides read TGTGCCAGCAGCGGACTAGACTCTCACAATGAGCAGTTCTTC. Protein sequence: CASSGLDSHNEQFF. This chain links TRBV6-1 with TRBJ2-1; TRBD2 matches 7 bases. This CDR3 is 14 amino acids long. Germline V lookup: CDR1 MNHNS, CDR2 SASEGT. V gave up 6 bases and J gave up 5 bases; unmatched junction bases: 7.

The rearrangement uses TRBV11-2 and TRBJ2-7; D uncertain. V was trimmed by 0 bases and J by 2 bases, leaving 2 bases between them. Germline V CDR1 and CDR2: SGHAT, FQNNGV. This CDR3 is 12 amino acids long. CDR3 DNA: TGTGCCAGCAGCTTAGAACCCTACGAGCAGTACTTC. It codes for CASSLEPYEQYF.

The rearrangement links TRBV7-8 to TRBJ1-5; TRBD1 might be the D (5 bases). This CDR3 comprises 14 residues. The V end lost 3 bases, the J end lost 1 base, and 7 bases lay between the germline ends. The germline V gene encodes CDR1 SGHVS and CDR2 FQNEAQ. The CDR3 protein is CASSLPGSNQPQHF. DNA of the CDR3: TGTGCCAGCAGCTTGCCAGGGAGCAATCAGCCCCAGCATTTT. Full variable domain (missing parts from reference TRBV7-8 and TRBJ1-5): GAGVSQSPRYKVAKRGQDVALRCDPISGHVSLFWYQQALGQGPEFLTYFQNEAQLDKSGLPSDRFFAERPEGSVSTLKIQRTQQEDSAVYLCASSLPGSNQPQHFGDGTRLSIL.

V is TRBV27 and J is TRBJ2-7, with 10 positions matching TRBD2. The CDR3 runs 17 residues. Germline-derived CDR1 and CDR2 are MNHEY and SMNVEV (reference sequence). V trimming: 1 base; J trimming: 3 bases; junction bases outside the gene matches: 9. In DNA form, the CDR3 reads TGTGCCAGCAGTTTATACCCCCCCCGGACTAGCGGCTACGAGCAGTACTTC. This encodes CASSLYPPRTSGYEQYF.

The chain uses TRBV7-9 and TRBJ2-3; D uncertain. CDR1 and CDR2 from the germline V gene are SEHNR and FQNEAQ (reference sequence). V lost 5 bases and J lost 6, with 9 bases in between. This CDR3 is 12 amino acids long. CDR3 bases: TGTGCCAGCAGCAGTATCTCGGATACGCAGTATTTT. Translated: CASSSISDTQYF.

The rearrangement joins TRBV18 to TRBJ1-2, with 9 nucleotides matching TRBD1. There are 15 residues in the CDR3. J lost 5 bases, V lost 4 bases, and 8 bases had no gene match. The germline V gene encodes CDR1 KGHSH and CDR2 LQKENI. The CDR3 protein is CASSLYRGQGYGYTF. CDR3 in DNA: TGTGCCAGCTCACTATACAGGGGGCAAGGATATGGCTACACCTTC.

The chain has TRBV7-2 and TRBJ2-1, with 8 positions matching TRBD2. Trimming took 5 bases from V and 5 from J; bases not matched to a gene: 8. The germline gives CDR1 SGHTA, CDR2 FQGNSA. The CDR3 covers 15 residues. The CDR3 DNA reads TGTGCCAGCAGCCAGCGGGAGACCGACCACAATGAGCAGTTCTTC. Protein product: CASSQRETDHNEQFF. Complete variable domain (other parts from reference TRBV7-2 and TRBJ2-1): GAGVSQSPSNKVTEKGKDVELRCDPISGHTALYWYRQSLGQGLEFLIYFQGNSAPDKSGLPSDRFSAERTGGSVSTLTIQRTQQEDSAVYLCASSQRETDHNEQFFGPGTRLTVL.

V and J are TRBV6-1 and TRBJ2-7; 10 bases agree with TRBD1. Trimming took 5 bases from V and 5 from J; bases not matched to a gene: 9. The CDR3 sequence is 15 residues long. The germline CDR1 and CDR2 sequences are MNHNS and SASEGT. The CDR3 coding sequence is TGTGCCAGCAGTAAACCCCGGGACAGGGGCCACGAGCAGTACTTC. As protein: CASSKPRDRGHEQYF.

As regards this clone: Other DNA sequences within the sample encode an identical CDR3. J is TRBJ2-7 and V is TRBV28; a weak D match, TRBD2 (6 bases). This CDR3 contains 13 residues. Trimming took off 2 bases at V and 1 base at J, with 6 bases between the two ends. Germline CDR1 MDHEN, CDR2 SYDVKM. This CDR3 is CASSLGLSYEQYF. Written as DNA, the CDR3 is TGTGCCAGCAGTTTAGGACTATCCTACGAGCAGTACTTC.

This clone has just one count. The chain is built from TRBV4-3 and TRBJ1-6; D may be TRBD1 (5 bases). This CDR3 region has 20 residues. Trimming pared 2 bases from V and 5 bases from J, leaving 25 bases between. Germline V gives CDR1 LGHNA, CDR2 YSLEER. CDR3 sequence reads: CASSQSPNSGRASHNSPLHF. The CDR3 DNA reads as TGCGCCAGCAGCCAATCTCCAAATAGTGGCAGGGCGAGCCATAATTCACCCCTCCACTTT.

This clone is a singleton in its sample. In the same sample, other DNA sequences code for this CDR3. The chain uses TRBV30 and TRBJ2-1; D is uncertain. Germline V lookup: CDR1 GTSNPN, CDR2 SVGIG (reference sequence). The CDR3 sequence is 12 residues long. V lost 0 bases and J 6 bases, leaving 6 bases between the germline ends. The CDR3 loop reads CAWSVVGNEQFF. Written as DNA, the CDR3 is TGTGCCTGGAGTGTAGTCGGCAATGAGCAGTTCTTC.

The rearrangement uses TRBV7-9 and TRBJ2-7; 8 bases align to TRBD1. The trim removed 1 base at V and 3 bases at J, leaving 11 bases unmatched. The CDR3 has 17 residues. Germline V gives CDR1 SEHNR, CDR2 FQNEAQ (reference sequence). CDR3 sequence: CASSLGTGPYLYYEQYF. The CDR3 DNA is TGTGCCAGCAGCTTAGGGACAGGGCCCTACCTTTACTACGAGCAGTACTTC.

V is TRBV4-1 and J is TRBJ2-7; TRBD2 matches at 11 bases. The CDR3 is made up of 17 amino acids. The germline gives CDR1 MGHRA, CDR2 YSYEKL. V was clipped by 4 bases and J by 2 bases; unmatched bases: 10. CDR3 sequence: CASSPRLAGFSTYEQYF. The CDR3 DNA sequence: TGCGCCAGCAGCCCCCGACTAGCGGGGTTCTCCACCTACGAGCAGTACTTC.

The chain combines TRBV9 with TRBJ2-7, with D perhaps matching TRBD2 (5 bases). Between the trimmed V and J ends, which lost 4 bases and 0 bases, there was a span of 8 bases. Per germline, CDR1 SGDLS and CDR2 YYNGEE. The CDR3 extends over 13 amino acids. The CDR3 nucleotides are TGTGCCAGCAGCTCGCGGGCCTCCTACGAGCAGTACTTC. Its protein product is CASSSRASYEQYF.

The CDR3, as DNA: TGTGCCAGCAGCATAAGCCCCGGACAGGGGAACACTGAAGCTTTCTTT. This translates into CASSISPGQGNTEAFF. V and J are TRBV9 and TRBJ1-1; 8 bases fit TRBD1. With V trimmed by 4 bases and J by 1 base, 9 bases remained unmatched. The germline CDR1 and CDR2 sequences are SGDLS and YYNGEE. The CDR3 has 16 amino acids.

The chain's CDR3 is CASSLGLAGYNEQFF. In nucleotides, the CDR3 is TGTGCCAGCAGTTTAGGACTAGCGGGGTACAATGAGCAGTTCTTC. The genes are TRBV27 and TRBJ2-1; 12 nucleotides align to TRBD2. J was trimmed by 4 bases and V by 2 bases; bases with no gene match: 0. The V gene's germline CDR1 is MNHEY and CDR2 SMNVEV (reference sequence). There are 15 residues in the CDR3.

J is TRBJ2-7 and V is TRBV7-8; 13 bases align to TRBD2. The CDR3 contains 16 residues. V shed 2 bases, J shed 2 bases, and the junction held 3 bases outside the gene matches. The V gene's germline CDR1 is SGHVS and CDR2 FQNEAQ. The CDR3 here is CASSLTSGRETYEQYF. The CDR3 coding sequence is TGTGCCAGCAGCTTAACTAGCGGGAGGGAGACCTACGAGCAGTACTTC.

The chain links TRBV2 to TRBJ2-5; D gene uncertain. Germline V gene data show CDR1 as SNHLY and CDR2 as FYNNEI. This CDR3 has 13 amino acids. V lost 8 bases and J 0 bases, leaving 10 bases between the germline ends. As DNA, the CDR3 is TGTGCCAGCGGGCAGATGTACCAAGAGACCCAGTACTTC. Its translation is CASGQMYQETQYF.